This TCR beta chain was identified in a study of patients and donors after allogeneic stem cell transplantation. MiXCR was run by TCRdb on the RT-PCR reads, yielding one entry per CDR3 protein. The sample lists a few hundred thousand distinct CDR3 sequences, 13% to 15% seen once, with around a tenth in the top ten. This clonotype was seen many times. The CDR3 sequence is 14 residues long. In germline, CDR1 is SGHTA, CDR2 FQGTGA. V was clipped by 5 bases and J by 3 bases; unmatched bases: 2. The sequence was obtained from a human donor who was either an allogeneic HSCT recipient or a stem cell or donor lymphocyte infusion donor (not recorded which). It is not recorded whose cells these are; they may come from a transplant donor. This chain joins TRBV7-3 and TRBJ1-2; 11 bases match TRBD1. Specimen: blood, either unsorted or a sorted T cell fraction (not recorded which). CDR3 bases: TGTGCCAGCAGCCGGGACAGGGGGGACTATGGCTACACCTTC. Translated: CASSRDRGDYGYTF.